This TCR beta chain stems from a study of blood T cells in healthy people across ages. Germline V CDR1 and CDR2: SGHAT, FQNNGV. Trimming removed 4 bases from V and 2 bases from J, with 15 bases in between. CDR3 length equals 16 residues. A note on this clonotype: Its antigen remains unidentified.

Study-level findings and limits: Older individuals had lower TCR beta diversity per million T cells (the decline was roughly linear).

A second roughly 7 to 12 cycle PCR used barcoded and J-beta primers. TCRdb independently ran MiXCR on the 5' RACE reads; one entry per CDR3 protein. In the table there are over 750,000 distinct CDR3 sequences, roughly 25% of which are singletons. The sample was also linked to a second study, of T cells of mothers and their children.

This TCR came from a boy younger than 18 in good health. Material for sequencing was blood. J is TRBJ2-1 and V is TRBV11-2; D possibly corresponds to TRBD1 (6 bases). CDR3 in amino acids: CASSSSRQATYNEQFF. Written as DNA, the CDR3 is TGTGCCAGCAGCTCCAGTCGACAGGCCACCTACAATGAGCAGTTCTTC. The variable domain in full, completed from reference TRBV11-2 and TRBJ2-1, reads EAGVAQSPRYKIIEKRQSVAFWCNPISGHATLYWYQQILGQGPKLLIQFQNNGVVDDSQLPKDRFSAERLKGVDSTLKIQPAKLEDSAVYLCASSSSRQATYNEQFFGPGTRLTVL.